This is a list of T cell receptor beta chains from one sample in a study of spatial heterogeneity in lung cancer. TCRdb used MiXCR to reprocess the 5' RACE reads, holding one entry per CDR3 protein. In the table there are nearly 95,000 distinct CDR3 sequences, approximately 19% of which are singletons. Sequencing used PBMCs, obtained at follow-up. The origin of the receptors is a male donor with early-stage non-small cell lung cancer. Both conserved end residues are part of each CDR3. D genes are given only for firm matches. Clone size is given for some rows only: seen once, a few or many times, or a class if the clone is expanded.

abundance: many
d_gene: TRBD1
j_gene: TRBJ1-2
v_gene: TRBV10-3
CDR3nt: TGTGCCATCAGTGTTGGGACAGGGGCCTATGGCTACACCTTC
CDR3aa: CAISVGTGAYGYTF

abundance: few
d_gene: -
j_gene: TRBJ2-2
v_gene: TRBV9
CDR3nt: TGTGCCAGCAGCGTTCTCGCTGGGGGATCCGGGGAGCTGTTTTTT
CDR3aa: CASSVLAGGSGELFF

abundance: few
d_gene: -
j_gene: TRBJ1-4
v_gene: TRBV19
CDR3nt: TGTGCCAGCTCCTGGCGACAGAATGAAAAACTGTTTTTT
CDR3aa: CASSWRQNEKLFF

abundance: few
d_gene: -
j_gene: TRBJ2-3
v_gene: TRBV10-3
CDR3nt: TGTGCCATCAGGGGATCTACAGATACGCAGTATTTT
CDR3aa: CAIRGSTDTQYF

abundance: few
d_gene: TRBD1
j_gene: TRBJ1-6
v_gene: TRBV24-1
CDR3nt: TGTGCCACCAGTGACTCCGGGACAGGGGGCATCCGGAATTCACCCCTCCACTTT
CDR3aa: CATSDSGTGGIRNSPLHF

abundance: -
d_gene: TRBD2
j_gene: TRBJ2-1
v_gene: TRBV19
CDR3nt: TGTGCCAGTAGTATCCTTCTAGCGGGAGGGCCTAAGTTCTTC
CDR3aa: CASSILLAGGPKFF

abundance: many
d_gene: TRBD1
j_gene: TRBJ2-7
v_gene: TRBV19
CDR3nt: TGTGCCAGTAGTACAACCGGGACAGGGGACAACGAGCAGTACTTC
CDR3aa: CASSTTGTGDNEQYF

abundance: few
d_gene: TRBD1
j_gene: TRBJ1-2
v_gene: TRBV9
CDR3nt: TGTGCCAGCAGCGTAACGAGGACAGGGGGCTGGTATGGCTACACCTTC
CDR3aa: CASSVTRTGGWYGYTF

abundance: -
d_gene: TRBD2
j_gene: TRBJ2-1
v_gene: TRBV20-1
CDR3nt: TGCAGTGCCCTCAGGACTAGCGGGATGTACAATGAGCAGTTCTTC
CDR3aa: CSALRTSGMYNEQFF

abundance: -
d_gene: -
j_gene: TRBJ1-1
v_gene: TRBV27
CDR3nt: TGTGCCAGCAGTTACGGGACCAGTGAAGCTTTCTTT
CDR3aa: CASSYGTSEAFF

abundance: -
d_gene: TRBD1
j_gene: TRBJ1-1
v_gene: TRBV18
CDR3nt: TGTGCCAGCTCACCCCTGGGTGCAGGGGGCTCGACTGAAGCTTTCTTT
CDR3aa: CASSPLGAGGSTEAFF

abundance: -
d_gene: -
j_gene: TRBJ1-1
v_gene: TRBV11-2
CDR3nt: TGTGCCAGCAGCAAGGCCTCGCGTGGCACTGAAGCTTTCTTT
CDR3aa: CASSKASRGTEAFF

abundance: few
d_gene: -
j_gene: TRBJ2-3
v_gene: TRBV9
CDR3nt: TGTGCCAGCAATCTGCGGGGGCGTCTCACAGATACGCAGTATTTT
CDR3aa: CASNLRGRLTDTQYF

abundance: -
d_gene: -
j_gene: TRBJ2-5
v_gene: TRBV7-9
CDR3nt: TGTGCCAGCAGTCATCGGGGAGAGACCCAGTACTTC
CDR3aa: CASSHRGETQYF

abundance: -
d_gene: TRBD2
j_gene: TRBJ2-7
v_gene: TRBV5-1
CDR3nt: TGCGCCAGCAGCTTCGAAGCGGGAGGCTACGAGCAGTACTTC
CDR3aa: CASSFEAGGYEQYF

abundance: few
d_gene: -
j_gene: TRBJ1-1
v_gene: TRBV20-1
CDR3nt: TGCAGTGTCTCTTGGGGGATGAGGGGCAACACTGAAGCTTTCTTT
CDR3aa: CSVSWGMRGNTEAFF

abundance: many
d_gene: TRBD1
j_gene: TRBJ2-7
v_gene: TRBV4-1
CDR3nt: TGCGCCAGCAGCGTGGGACAGGGGACCTACGAGCAGTACTTC
CDR3aa: CASSVGQGTYEQYF